This T cell receptor beta chain is from a study of Graves' ophthalmopathy and Graves' hyperthyroidism. This clonotype was detected ten times or more. Orbital computed tomography and thyroid ultrasound, along with TRAb, serum thyroxine and clinical symptoms, underpinned diagnosis. As the template, RNA transcripts were used to amplify TCR beta CDR3 regions. In the first round, RT-PCR was carried out with HTBI primers, and a multiplex PCR formed the second round. MiXCR, applied by TCRdb to the multiplex PCR reads, yields one record per CDR3 protein. This sample has roughly 610,000 distinct CDR3 sequences; about 20% occur once, and the top ten carry approximately 7%. The source material was peripheral blood. The sequence derives from a woman aged 18-29 years with stable Graves' hyperthyroidism. Some clones in this sample may be carry-over from other donors' samples.

The CDR3 coding sequence is TGTGCCAGCAGTGACGTTGGAACAGGGAACAATCAGCCCCAGCATTTT. It is translated as CASSDVGTGNNQPQHF. This chain uses TRBV6-1 with TRBJ1-5; possible D gene TRBD1, 6 bases. Germline V gene lookup returns CDR1 MNHNS and CDR2 SASEGT. There are 16 residues in the CDR3. V was pared by 3 bases and J by 3 bases, with 15 bases between.